The clone carrying this T cell receptor beta chain was seen a handful of times. V was pared by 4 bases and J by 2 bases, with 12 bases between. Germline CDR1 and CDR2: SGHRS and YFSETQ. The CDR3 runs to 15 residues. Constant-segment primers were used for 5'RACE, and the resulting TCR alpha and TCR beta cDNA libraries carried sample barcodes and UMIs. TCRdb reprocessed the 5' RACE reads with MiXCR, giving one entry per CDR3 protein. This table has about 430,000 distinct CDR3 sequences, 24% appearing once. The data belong to a study of T-cell memory formation after mild COVID-19. The source of this sequence is an adult woman who had mild COVID-19 (a few samples of this study predate the infection). Cell type and time point are not known. Sequencing used PBMCs or a T cell subset sorted from them (not recorded which). The V and J genes are TRBV5-1 and TRBJ2-2; no definite D call. For the CDR3, the DNA is TGCGCCAGCAGCCCCCCTGAAGTAAACACCGGGGAGCTGTTTTTT. It translates to CASSPPEVNTGELFF.